This TCR beta chain was captured by sequencing in a study of blood T cell repertoires in COVID-19. Study information: Spain, Italy and the United States supplied samples that represented acute and convalescent COVID-19. Sources were T cells, B-cell-depleted T cells, or PBMCs; the material itself was cDNA or gDNA.

Methods used by the authors: Estimates of nucleated cell counts were drawn from the amplification of reference gene primers. Libraries were prepared by immunoSEQ multiplex PCR; TCRdb keeps only in-frame clonotypes and omits some of them. Clonal size and the V and J genes are those of that table, whereas D and trimming came from the DNA. The sample holds fewer than 50,000 clones, around four fifths seen once. The V and J ends lost 5 bases and 2 bases, in that order; junction bases with no gene match: 15. CDR1 ENHRY and CDR2 SYGVKD come from the germline V gene. The CDR3 runs 18 residues. The count of this clone is one.

Sequences were obtained from peripheral blood. The TCR comes from a man aged 50 to 59 with active COVID-19. This rearrangement joins TRBV10-3 to TRBJ2-3, with 8 nucleotides matching TRBD1. The CDR3 here is CAISSGGLGHQNTDTQYF. The CDR3, as DNA: TGTGCCATCAGTTCAGGGGGCCTAGGCCACCAGAACACAGATACGCAGTATTTT.